Presented here are 13 T cell receptor beta chains from one specimen sequenced in a study of T cell changes during pregnancy in multiple sclerosis. Method: immunoSEQ multiplex PCR; TCRdb's copy keeps in-frame clones and lacks some. The sample includes tens of thousands of clones, 92% of them seen just once. The source material was peripheral blood, sampled after pregnancy. Receptors were obtained from a female donor with multiple sclerosis, enrolled in a pregnancy study.

The chain uses TRBV29-1 and TRBJ2-2, with D tentatively TRBD2 (5 bases). This CDR3 region has 12 residues. V lost 7 bases to trimming and J lost 8 bases, with 14 bases between them. Germline V gene sequence: CDR1 SQVTM, CDR2 ANQGSEA. CDR3 residues: CSAARERGELFF. The CDR3 DNA reads as TGCAGCGCCGCGAGGGAGCGGGGGGAGCTGTTTTTT.

The genes are TRBV5-5 and TRBJ1-2, with 9 bases matching TRBD1. The CDR3 length is 15 residues. V lost 4 bases to trimming and J lost 0 bases; unmatched junction nucleotides: 4. The germline V gene encodes CDR1 SGHKS and CDR2 YYEKEE (reference sequence). The CDR3 nucleotides are TGTGCCAGCAGCCCGGGACAGGGAGCTAACTATGGCTACACCTTC. This translates into CASSPGQGANYGYTF. Variable domain in full (rest from reference TRBV5-5 and TRBJ1-2): DAGVTQSPTHLIKTRGQQVTLRCSPISGHKSVSWYQQVLGQGPQFIFQYYEKEERGRGNFPDRFSARQFPNYSSELNVNALLLGDSALYLCASSPGQGANYGYTFGSGTRLTVV.

The rearrangement links TRBV4-1 to TRBJ1-2, with D tentatively TRBD1 (5 bases). The V gene's germline CDR1 is MGHRA and CDR2 YSYEKL. This CDR3 contains 16 residues. Trimming left V 0 bases short and J 0 bases short, with 11 bases between. The CDR3 reads CASSQDQQEPNYGYTF. CDR3 coding DNA: TGCGCCAGCAGCCAAGATCAACAGGAACCTAACTATGGCTACACCTTC.

V usage is TRBV6-1 and J usage is TRBJ2-7; no clear D gene. Trimming cost V 11 bases and J 4 bases, with 12 bases left between them. The germline CDR1 and CDR2 sequences are MNHNS and SASEGT. The CDR3 sequence is 11 residues long. The CDR3 sequence: CAVTRGYEQYF. Written as DNA, the CDR3 is TGTGCCGTAACGAGAGGTTACGAGCAGTACTTC.

The J gene is TRBJ2-3, the V gene TRBV5-4, with 7 bases matching TRBD2. The CDR3 sequence is 14 residues long. The germline V gene has CDR1 SGHNT and CDR2 YYREEE (reference sequence). The junction had 5 bases not matched to a gene; V was cut back by 3 bases and J by 4 bases. CDR3 region: CASSYMTSSDTQYF. The CDR3 region has the DNA TGTGCCAGCAGCTATATGACTAGCTCAGATACGCAGTATTTT.

The rearrangement uses TRBV5-5 and TRBJ1-2, with a tentative D call TRBD1 (5 bases). This CDR3 has 15 residues. The V and J ends lost 0 bases and 2 bases respectively, with 11 bases between them. The V gene's germline CDR1 is SGHKS and CDR2 YYEKEE (reference sequence). The CDR3 DNA is TGTGCCAGCAGCTTGGAGGCGGGGCTAAACTATGGCTACACCTTC. This translates into CASSLEAGLNYGYTF.

The chain uses TRBV30 and TRBJ2-5; D uncertain. V was trimmed by 3 bases and J by 2 bases, leaving 4 bases between them. CDR1 GTSNPN and CDR2 SVGIG come from the germline V gene (reference sequence). This CDR3 has 11 amino acids. The CDR3 DNA reads as TGTGCCTGGAGACTTCAAGAGACCCAGTACTTC. It encodes CAWRLQETQYF.

The chain has TRBV5-4 and TRBJ1-5; D may be TRBD1 (6 bases). Germline lookup yields CDR1 SGHNT and CDR2 YYREEE (reference sequence). V was pared by 4 bases and J by 3 bases, with 11 bases between. The CDR3 consists of 14 residues. The CDR3 sequence: CASSLGQNNQPQHF. The CDR3 coding sequence is TGTGCCAGCAGCCTCGGACAGAACAATCAGCCCCAGCATTTT.

CDR3 nucleotide sequence: TGTGCCAGCACCCGTATTAGGGGCACTGAAGCTTTCTTT. As protein: CASTRIRGTEAFF. The chain couples TRBV27 to TRBJ1-1, with D perhaps TRBD1 (5 bases). The CDR3 is 13 amino acids. Between the trimmed V and J ends, which lost 7 bases and 4 bases, there was a span of 13 bases. Germline assignment: CDR1 MNHEY and CDR2 SMNVEV (reference sequence).

This rearrangement joins TRBV5-4 to TRBJ2-5, with D possibly matching TRBD2 (5 bases). Germline V CDR1 and CDR2: SGHNT, YYREEE (reference sequence). The CDR3 extends over 14 amino acids. V was shortened by 4 bases and J by 3 bases, with 13 bases between the two germline ends. The CDR3 reads CASSPDMREETQYF. In DNA form, the CDR3 reads TGTGCCAGCAGCCCGGATATGCGGGAAGAGACCCAGTACTTC.

The chain is built from TRBV20-1 and TRBJ1-2; D is unresolved. Germline V CDR1 and CDR2: DFQATT, SNEGSKA (reference sequence). The CDR3 has 11 amino acids. V gave up 3 bases and J gave up 12 bases, with 14 bases separating them. Here the CDR3 reads CSARGSIWDTF. As DNA, the CDR3 is TGCAGTGCTAGGGGCAGCATCTGGGACACCTTC.

The chain recombines TRBV19 with TRBJ2-1, with 7 bases that match TRBD2. The V gene's germline CDR1 is LNHDA and CDR2 SQIVND (reference sequence). Germline trimming cut 7 bases from V and 8 bases from J; bases unmatched to any gene: 8. This CDR3 is built from 13 residues. In DNA, the CDR3 is TGTGCCAGTACCGGGACTATGGGCGATGAGCAGTTCTTC. Protein sequence: CASTGTMGDEQFF.

The chain links TRBV7-9 to TRBJ1-6, with D unresolved. V was clipped by 3 bases and J by 11 bases, with 8 bases between them. The CDR3 is made up of 12 amino acids. Germline CDR1 is SEHNR and CDR2 is FQNEAQ (reference sequence). The CDR3 region is CASSFTETPLHF. For the CDR3, the DNA is TGTGCCAGCAGCTTTACAGAGACACCCCTCCACTTT.